This TCR beta chain was captured in a study of cytomegalovirus exposure and HLA in healthy donors. Regarding the study as a whole: Cytomegalovirus status, reportedly, was diagnosed with high specificity and sensitivity by the classifier. In vitro data verified a few CMV-associated chains as specific for CMV antigens.

Germline values: CDR1 SGHDT, CDR2 YYEEEE. With 5 bases removed from V and 4 bases from J, the gap between germline ends came to 21 bases. The CDR3 length is 16 residues. Of note for this clone: Its antigen is undetermined.

PCR involved 60 Vbeta and 13 Jbeta primers. Sequencing used immunoSEQ multiplex PCR; TCRdb keeps in-frame clones, though not all of them. The table lists about 100,000 clones, 75% to 90% of them singletons, with about 3.9% in the top ten. Healthy individuals who donated bone marrow served as the donors. At collection, donors were nominally healthy, but unrecorded immune exposures were probable. Source material: PBMCs. The chain recombines TRBV5-6 with TRBJ2-5; the D is unclear. This clonotype originated in a man aged 30-40 years in good health and CMV-seronegative. CDR3 loop: CASRRGTLYGPETQYF. CDR3 DNA sequence: TGTGCCAGCAGGAGAGGTACCCTCTACGGCCCAGAGACCCAGTACTTC. Based on the CDR3 plus reference TRBV5-6 and TRBJ2-5, the full variable domain is DAGVTQSPTHLIKTRGQQVTLRCSPKSGHDTVSWYQQALGQGPQFIFQYYEEEERQRGNFPDRFSGHQFPNYSSELNVNALLLGDSALYLCASRRGTLYGPETQYFGPGTRLLVL.